Below are 23 T cell receptor beta chains sequenced from a single sample in a study of response to subunit inactivated influenza vaccine (dated by TCRdb to between 2017 and 2018). The time point label, read with the paper, signifies: 40 to 45 days after influenza vaccine administration. The library relied on RT-PCR. Instrument on record: Illumina HiSeq 2500. The public reads were reanalyzed by TCRdb: fastp trimming at Q25, MiXCR alignment, in-frame beta chains only. Identical CDR3 proteins give one entry, which carries the most common genes and DNA. This sample has fewer than 700,000 distinct CDR3 sequences in its table, and approximately 13% of those were observed once. Over 10% of the sample is taken by the ten largest. The sequenced sample was PBMCs from blood, obtained roughly 47 days after vaccination. All receptors come from a man aged 50-60 years who received an inactivated influenza vaccine. Donor details come from another sample of the same person, matched by shared clones.

This clonotype was seen only a few times. V and J are TRBV14 and TRBJ1-5, with no clear D. The CDR3 is 13 residues long. Per germline, CDR1 SGHDN and CDR2 FVKESK. V shed 4 bases and J shed 7 bases, with 11 bases lying between them. CDR3 amino acids: CASSLGRFQPQHF. CDR3 bases: TGTGCCAGCAGCCTAGGACGCTTCCAGCCCCAGCATTTT.

There are many counts of this clonotype. The rearrangement links TRBV4-1 to TRBJ2-2; 8 bases line up with TRBD2. Losses at the gene ends were 4 bases for V and 1 base for J; bases not matched to a gene: 2. The CDR3 totals 15 residues. CDR1 is MGHRA and CDR2 is YSYEKL in the germline V gene. Here the CDR3 reads CASSRGGLNTGELFF. CDR3 nucleotide sequence: TGCGCCAGCAGCCGCGGGGGGCTGAACACCGGGGAGCTGTTTTTT.

As regards this clonotype: A much larger clone differs from this one at a single base, so this may be a read error. CDR3 region: CASSVETGGTYEQYF. The CDR3 DNA sequence: TGTGCCAGCAGCGTAGAGACGGGAGGGACCTACGAGCAGTACTTC. The chain links TRBV9 to TRBJ2-7; 8 positions agree with TRBD2. Germline loops: CDR1 SGDLS, CDR2 YYNGEE. Trimming removed 0 bases from V and 2 bases from J; junction bases left unmatched: 4. There are 15 residues in the CDR3.

This chain links TRBV12-3 or TRBV12-4 with TRBJ2-4, with 8 positions matching TRBD1. The CDR3 consists of 13 residues. The ends lost 6 bases at V and 6 bases at J; junction bases unmatched: 4. The CDR3 sequence: CASSLDRGNIQYF. The CDR3 DNA reads as TGTGCCAGCAGCCTAGACAGGGGAAACATTCAGTACTTC.

V and J are TRBV11-2 and TRBJ1-2; D is perhaps TRBD1 (6 bases). V gave up 5 bases and J gave up 1 base, with 23 bases separating them. CDR3 size: 18 residues. Germline V lookup: CDR1 SGHAT, CDR2 FQNNGV. The CDR3 nucleotides are TGTGCCAGCAGCGCGCAGTGGGGCGGGGGGCTTCTTAACTATGGCTACACCTTC. It codes for CASSAQWGGGLLNYGYTF. The full variable domain, completed using reference TRBV11-2 and TRBJ1-2, is EAGVAQSPRYKIIEKRQSVAFWCNPISGHATLYWYQQILGQGPKLLIQFQNNGVVDDSQLPKDRFSAERLKGVDSTLKIQPAKLEDSAVYLCASSAQWGGGLLNYGYTFGSGTRLTVV.

This clonotype was seen a handful of times. The genes are TRBV12-3 or TRBV12-4 and TRBJ1-1, with D possibly TRBD1 on 5 matching bases. V gave up 2 bases and J gave up 3 bases, with 7 bases separating them. This CDR3 has 13 residues. The CDR3 coding sequence is TGTGCCAGCAGTTTACGGGGGTACACTGAAGCTTTCTTT. This codes for CASSLRGYTEAFF.

This clonotype was counted at least ten times. The chain links TRBV5-6 to TRBJ2-1; possible D gene TRBD2, 6 bases. The V gene's germline CDR1 is SGHDT and CDR2 YYEEEE. The V end was cut by 3 bases, the J end by 16 bases, with 17 bases between. This CDR3 spans 12 amino acids. The CDR3 sequence is CASSSWDSGFFF. DNA of the CDR3: TGTGCCAGCAGCTCTTGGGACTCGGGGTTTTTCTTC.

The V gene is TRBV27, the J gene TRBJ2-7, with D possibly TRBD1 on 5 matching bases. Deletions cut 6 bases from V and 2 bases from J, with 14 bases between. The CDR3 has 14 residues. CDR1 and CDR2 (germline): MNHEY, SMNVEV (reference sequence). The CDR3 spells CASRTQGYPYEQYF. The CDR3 DNA sequence: TGTGCCAGCAGAACCCAGGGTTACCCCTACGAGCAGTACTTC.

CDR3 nucleotide sequence: TGTGCCAGCGGACCCTTGGGCGCAGATACGCAGTATTTT. Its protein is CASGPLGADTQYF. The chain employs TRBV27 and TRBJ2-3, with unresolved D. The length of the CDR3 is 13 residues. The germline V gene has CDR1 MNHEY and CDR2 SMNVEV (reference sequence). The V and J ends lost 8 bases and 4 bases respectively, with 13 bases between them.

CDR3 residues: CASSIGLNAGIGELFF. The CDR3 coding sequence is TGTGCCAGTAGTATTGGTTTGAACGCGGGGATCGGGGAGCTGTTTTTT. This chain joins TRBV19 and TRBJ2-2; D perhaps matches TRBD2 (6 bases). CDR1 is LNHDA, CDR2 SQIVND, per germline (reference sequence). The V end lost 3 bases, the J end lost 7 bases, and 18 bases lay between the germline ends. This CDR3 is built from 16 residues.

The chain is built from TRBV13 and TRBJ2-7, with 11 bases identical to TRBD2. V lost 0 bases to trimming and J lost 5 bases; unmatched junction nucleotides: 6. Germline V gene lookup returns CDR1 PRHDT and CDR2 FYEKMQ (reference sequence). The CDR3 extends over 16 amino acids. In DNA form, the CDR3 reads TGTGCCAGCAGCTTAGGCCTTAAACTAGCGGGAGACGAGCAGTACTTC. It yields the protein CASSLGLKLAGDEQYF.

Only a few counts were recorded for this clonotype. This chain connects TRBV7-2 to TRBJ2-1, with D hard to call. This CDR3 is built from 13 residues. Germline V gene lookup returns CDR1 SGHTA and CDR2 FQGNSA. Trimming took off 5 bases at V and 15 bases at J, with 20 bases between the two ends. Written as DNA, the CDR3 is TGTGCCAGCAGCCAAACAACACTGACCTCCCCGTTCTTC. Translated, it gives CASSQTTLTSPFF.

This clonotype has a count of ten or more. The genes are TRBV6-2 or TRBV6-3 and TRBJ2-2, with D possibly matching TRBD2 (5 bases). V gave up 6 bases and J gave up 3 bases, with 8 bases separating them. This CDR3 region has 13 residues. Germline V gene sequence: CDR1 MNHEY, CDR2 SVGEGT. The CDR3 loop is CASSTSHTGELFF. The CDR3 bases are TGTGCCAGCAGCACTAGTCACACCGGGGAGCTGTTTTTT.

This clonotype was counted between two and nine times. The V and J genes are TRBV12-3 or TRBV12-4 and TRBJ2-7; possible D gene TRBD1, 6 bases. The CDR3 is made up of 14 amino acids. Trimming cost V 2 bases and J 3 bases, with 11 bases left between them. CDR3 DNA: TGTGCCAGCAGTTTAAGAACAGGGCACTACGAGCAGTACTTC. Amino acids: CASSLRTGHYEQYF.

This clonotype came up a few times. V is TRBV20-1 and J is TRBJ2-6, with D uncertain. The CDR3 is 13 residues long. With 6 bases removed from V and 2 bases from J, the gap between germline ends came to 8 bases. The germline gives CDR1 DFQATT, CDR2 SNEGSKA (reference sequence). The CDR3: CSAQYAGANVLTF. Here the CDR3 DNA reads TGCAGTGCACAGTATGCTGGGGCCAACGTCCTGACTTTC.

This clonotype occurred many times. This sequence joins TRBV12-3 or TRBV12-4 and TRBJ1-6; possible D gene TRBD1, 6 bases. V lost 2 bases, J lost 4 bases, and 6 bases lay in between. This CDR3 has 14 residues. CDR3 sequence (DNA): TGTGCCAGCAGTTTACAGGGGTATAATTCACCCCTCCACTTT. Protein sequence: CASSLQGYNSPLHF.

This rearrangement joins TRBV12-3 or TRBV12-4 to TRBJ2-2; 12 bases are a match to TRBD1. The CDR3 contains 17 residues. J lost 0 bases, V lost 6 bases, and 5 bases had no gene match. Written as DNA, the CDR3 is TGTGCCAGCAGGGGGGGACAGGGGGCGGCGAACACCGGGGAGCTGTTTTTT. Amino acids: CASRGGQGAANTGELFF.

The rearrangement uses TRBV29-1 and TRBJ2-5; D not resolved. This CDR3 comprises 14 residues. The germline CDR1 and CDR2 sequences are SQVTM and ANQGSEA. Trimming pared 1 base from V and 1 base from J, leaving 10 bases between. CDR3 coding DNA: TGCAGCGTTGAAGGCCCCTCCCGCCAAGAGACCCAGTACTTC. Its protein product is CSVEGPSRQETQYF.

This clonotype was recorded at least ten times. The J gene is TRBJ2-3, the V gene TRBV6-5, with D possibly matching TRBD1 (5 bases). The germline V gene encodes CDR1 MNHEY and CDR2 SVGAGI. Trimming left V 0 bases short and J 0 bases short, with 10 bases between. There are 16 residues in the CDR3. The CDR3 DNA sequence: TGTGCCAGCAGTTACTCAGGGGCGCAAAGCACAGATACGCAGTATTTT. Protein: CASSYSGAQSTDTQYF.

This clonotype turned up a few times. Here the CDR3 reads CASSKGAAGNQPQHF. The CDR3 DNA reads as TGTGCCAGCAGCAAAGGGGCGGCGGGCAATCAGCCCCAGCATTTT. The chain joins TRBV11-2 to TRBJ1-5, with D maybe TRBD1 (5 bases). The CDR3 covers 15 residues. The germline V gene has CDR1 SGHAT and CDR2 FQNNGV. Between the trimmed V and J ends, which lost 5 bases and 2 bases, there was a span of 13 bases.

This clonotype was detected only a few times. This chain connects TRBV6-5 to TRBJ2-7; 12 bases line up with TRBD1. CDR3 size: 16 residues. The V segment lost 1 base and the J segment 7 bases; nucleotides outside the gene matches: 8. Germline V gives CDR1 MNHEY, CDR2 SVGAGI. CDR3 sequence (DNA): TGTGCCAGCAGTTACTATACGGGACAGGGGGCGCGTGAGCAGTACTTC. It translates to CASSYYTGQGAREQYF.

The chain employs TRBV25-1 and TRBJ1-2, with 7 bases identical to TRBD1. This CDR3 has 14 residues. Germline values: CDR1 MGHDK, CDR2 SYGVNS. J lost 5 bases, V lost 4 bases, and 7 bases had no gene match. The CDR3 region has the DNA TGTGCCAGCAGTGCGACAGGGCAGGCTTATGGCTACACCTTC. This translates into CASSATGQAYGYTF.

In this sample, this clonotype turned up many times. V and J are TRBV6-5 and TRBJ1-5; D unresolved. Looked up from germline, CDR1 is MNHEY and CDR2 is SVGAGI. Trimming removed 3 bases at V and 1 base at J, with 7 bases between. The CDR3 contains 14 residues. In DNA form, the CDR3 reads TGTGCCAGCAGTTATCGCAGGAGCAATCAGCCCCAGCATTTT. This encodes CASSYRRSNQPQHF.